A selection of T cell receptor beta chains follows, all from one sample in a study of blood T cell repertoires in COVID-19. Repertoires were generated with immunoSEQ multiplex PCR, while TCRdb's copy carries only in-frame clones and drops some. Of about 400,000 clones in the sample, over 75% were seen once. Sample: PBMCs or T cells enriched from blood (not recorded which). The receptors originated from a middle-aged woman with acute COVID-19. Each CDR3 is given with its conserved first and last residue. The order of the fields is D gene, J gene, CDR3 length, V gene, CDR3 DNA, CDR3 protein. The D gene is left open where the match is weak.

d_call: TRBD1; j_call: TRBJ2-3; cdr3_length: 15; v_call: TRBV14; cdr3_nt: TGTGCCAGCAGCCAGGCCGGACAGGGAACAGATACGCAGTATTTT; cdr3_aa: CASSQAGQGTDTQYF
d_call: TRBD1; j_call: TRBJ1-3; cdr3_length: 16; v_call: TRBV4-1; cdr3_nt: TGCGCCAGCAGGCGGACAGGCGAGATCTCTGGAAACACCATATATTTT; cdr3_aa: CASRRTGEISGNTIYF
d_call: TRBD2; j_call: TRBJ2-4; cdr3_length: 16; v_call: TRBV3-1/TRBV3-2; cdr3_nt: TGTGCCAGCAGCCGAGGAGGTAGCGGGGCCAAAAACATTCAGTACTTC; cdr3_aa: CASSRGGSGAKNIQYF
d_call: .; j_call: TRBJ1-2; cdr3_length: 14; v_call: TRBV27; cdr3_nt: TGTGCCAGCAGTTTATCGAGTAGGGGATACGGCTACACCTTC; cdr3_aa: CASSLSSRGYGYTF
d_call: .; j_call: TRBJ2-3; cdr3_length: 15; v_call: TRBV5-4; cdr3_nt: TGTGCCAGCAGCCCGCGGGGGCCCAGCACAGATACGCAGTATTTT; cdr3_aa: CASSPRGPSTDTQYF
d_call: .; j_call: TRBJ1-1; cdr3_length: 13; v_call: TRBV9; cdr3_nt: TGTGCCAGCAGCCCTACTCCGGTCACTGAAGCTTTCTTT; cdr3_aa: CASSPTPVTEAFF
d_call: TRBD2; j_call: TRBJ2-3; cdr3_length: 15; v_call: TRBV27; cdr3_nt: TGTGCCAGCAGTGGACTAGCGGGGGGTGGAGATACGCAGTATTTT; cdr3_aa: CASSGLAGGGDTQYF
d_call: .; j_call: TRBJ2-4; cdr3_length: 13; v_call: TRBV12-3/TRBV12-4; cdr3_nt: TGTGCCAGCAGCGGGGTAGCCAAAAACATTCAGTACTTC; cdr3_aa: CASSGVAKNIQYF
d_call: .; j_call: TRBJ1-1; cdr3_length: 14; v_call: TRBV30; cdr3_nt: TGTGCCTGGAGTGGGGTGGGGGCACTCACTGAAGCTTTCTTT; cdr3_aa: CAWSGVGALTEAFF
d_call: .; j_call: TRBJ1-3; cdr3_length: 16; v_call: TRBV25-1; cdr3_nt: TGTGCCAGCAGTGAGCCCCAGGGTAGCTCTGGAAACACCATATATTTT; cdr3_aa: CASSEPQGSSGNTIYF